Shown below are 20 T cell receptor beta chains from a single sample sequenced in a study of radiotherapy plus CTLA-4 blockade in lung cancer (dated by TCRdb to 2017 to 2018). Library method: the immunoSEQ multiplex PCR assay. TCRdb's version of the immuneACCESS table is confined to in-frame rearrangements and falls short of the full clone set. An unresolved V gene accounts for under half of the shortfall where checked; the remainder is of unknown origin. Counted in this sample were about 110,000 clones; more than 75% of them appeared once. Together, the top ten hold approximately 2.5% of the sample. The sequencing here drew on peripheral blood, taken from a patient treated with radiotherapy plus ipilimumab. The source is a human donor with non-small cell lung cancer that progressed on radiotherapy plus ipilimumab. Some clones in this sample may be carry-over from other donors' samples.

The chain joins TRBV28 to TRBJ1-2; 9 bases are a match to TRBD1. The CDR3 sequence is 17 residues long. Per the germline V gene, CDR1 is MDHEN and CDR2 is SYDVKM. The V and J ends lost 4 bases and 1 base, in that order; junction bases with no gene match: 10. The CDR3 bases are TGTGCCAGCAGTTCCCCGACAGGGGGAGGAATTAACTATGGCTACACCTTC. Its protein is CASSSPTGGGINYGYTF.

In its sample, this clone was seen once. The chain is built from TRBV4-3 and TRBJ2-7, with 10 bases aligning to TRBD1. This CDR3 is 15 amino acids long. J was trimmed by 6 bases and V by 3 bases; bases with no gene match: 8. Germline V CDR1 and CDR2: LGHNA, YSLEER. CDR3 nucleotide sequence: TGCGCCAGCAGCCACTGGACAGGGGGATCGGGCGAGCAGTACTTC. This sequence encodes CASSHWTGGSGEQYF.

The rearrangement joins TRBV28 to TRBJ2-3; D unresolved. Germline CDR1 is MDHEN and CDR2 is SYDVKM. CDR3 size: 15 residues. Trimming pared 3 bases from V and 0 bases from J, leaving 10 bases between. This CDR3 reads CASSFLRISTDTQYF. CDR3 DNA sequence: TGTGCCAGCAGTTTTTTACGGATTAGCACAGATACGCAGTATTTT.

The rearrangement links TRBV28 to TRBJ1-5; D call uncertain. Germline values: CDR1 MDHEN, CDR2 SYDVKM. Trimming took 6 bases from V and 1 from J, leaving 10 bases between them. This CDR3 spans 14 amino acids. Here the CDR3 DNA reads TGTGCCAGCAGCTATGGTGGGAGCAATCAGCCCCAGCATTTT. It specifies CASSYGGSNQPQHF.

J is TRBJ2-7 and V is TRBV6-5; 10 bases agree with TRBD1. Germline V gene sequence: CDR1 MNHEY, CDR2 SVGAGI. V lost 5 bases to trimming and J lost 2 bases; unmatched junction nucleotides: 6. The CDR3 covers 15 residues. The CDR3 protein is CASSKPGQGTYEQYF. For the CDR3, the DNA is TGTGCCAGCAGTAAACCGGGACAGGGGACCTACGAGCAGTACTTC.

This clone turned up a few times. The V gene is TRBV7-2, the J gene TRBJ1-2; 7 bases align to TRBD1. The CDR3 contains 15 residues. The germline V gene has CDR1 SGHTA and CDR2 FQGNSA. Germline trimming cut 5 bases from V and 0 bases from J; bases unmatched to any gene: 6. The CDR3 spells CASSLGQVPNYGYTF. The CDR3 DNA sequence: TGTGCCAGCAGCCTCGGACAGGTCCCTAACTATGGCTACACCTTC.

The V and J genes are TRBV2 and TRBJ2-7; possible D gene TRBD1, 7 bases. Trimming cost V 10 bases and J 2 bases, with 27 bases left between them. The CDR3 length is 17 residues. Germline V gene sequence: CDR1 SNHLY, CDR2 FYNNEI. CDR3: CAIGASYDREVPYEQYF. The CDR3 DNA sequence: TGTGCCATCGGGGCCTCGTACGACAGGGAGGTTCCCTACGAGCAGTACTTC.

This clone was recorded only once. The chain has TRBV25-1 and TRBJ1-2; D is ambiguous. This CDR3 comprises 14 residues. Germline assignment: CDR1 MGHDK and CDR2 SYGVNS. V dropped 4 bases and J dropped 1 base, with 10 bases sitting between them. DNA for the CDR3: TGTGCCAGCAGTGCCTGGACCGATAACTATGGCTACACCTTC. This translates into CASSAWTDNYGYTF.

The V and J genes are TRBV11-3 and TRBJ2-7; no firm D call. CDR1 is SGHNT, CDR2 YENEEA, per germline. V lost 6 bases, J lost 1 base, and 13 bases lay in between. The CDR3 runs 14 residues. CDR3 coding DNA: TGTGCCAGCAGTCCTAAGACGAGTTCCTACGAGCAGTACTTC. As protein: CASSPKTSSYEQYF.

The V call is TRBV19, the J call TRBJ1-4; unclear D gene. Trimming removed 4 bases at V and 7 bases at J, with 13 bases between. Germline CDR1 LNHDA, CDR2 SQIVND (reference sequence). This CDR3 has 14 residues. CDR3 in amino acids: CASSKFGSGEKLFF. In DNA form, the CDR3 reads TGTGCCAGTAGTAAGTTCGGTAGTGGTGAAAAACTGTTTTTT.

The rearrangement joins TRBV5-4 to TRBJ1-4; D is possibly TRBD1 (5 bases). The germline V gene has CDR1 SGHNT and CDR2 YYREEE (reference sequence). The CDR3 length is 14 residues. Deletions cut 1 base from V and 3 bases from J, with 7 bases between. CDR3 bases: TGTGCCAGCAGCTTGTCGACAGCTAATGAAAAACTGTTTTTT. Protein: CASSLSTANEKLFF.

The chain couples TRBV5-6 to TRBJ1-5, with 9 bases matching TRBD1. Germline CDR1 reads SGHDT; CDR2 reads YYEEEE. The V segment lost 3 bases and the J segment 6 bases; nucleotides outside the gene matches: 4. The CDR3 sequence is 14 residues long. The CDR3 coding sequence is TGTGCCAGCAGCTCGGGACAGGGAGGTCAGCCCCAGCATTTT. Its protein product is CASSSGQGGQPQHF.

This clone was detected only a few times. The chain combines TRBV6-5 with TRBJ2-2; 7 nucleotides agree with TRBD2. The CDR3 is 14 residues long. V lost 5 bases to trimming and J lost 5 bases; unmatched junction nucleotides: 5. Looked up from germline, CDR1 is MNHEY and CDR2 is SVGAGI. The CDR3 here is CASSLSGETGELFF. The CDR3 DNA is TGTGCCAGCAGTCTGAGCGGGGAAACCGGGGAGCTGTTTTTT.

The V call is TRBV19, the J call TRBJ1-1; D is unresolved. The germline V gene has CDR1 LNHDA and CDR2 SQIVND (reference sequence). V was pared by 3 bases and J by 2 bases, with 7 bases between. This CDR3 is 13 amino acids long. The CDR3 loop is CASSISGNTEAFF. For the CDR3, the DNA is TGTGCCAGTAGTATTTCGGGAAACACTGAAGCTTTCTTT.

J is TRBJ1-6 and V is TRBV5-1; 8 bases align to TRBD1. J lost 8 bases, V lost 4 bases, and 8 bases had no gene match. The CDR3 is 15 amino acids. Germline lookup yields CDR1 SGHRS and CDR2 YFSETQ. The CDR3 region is CASSNGDRMDSPLHF. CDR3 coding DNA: TGCGCCAGCAGCAACGGGGACAGGATGGATTCACCCCTCCACTTT.

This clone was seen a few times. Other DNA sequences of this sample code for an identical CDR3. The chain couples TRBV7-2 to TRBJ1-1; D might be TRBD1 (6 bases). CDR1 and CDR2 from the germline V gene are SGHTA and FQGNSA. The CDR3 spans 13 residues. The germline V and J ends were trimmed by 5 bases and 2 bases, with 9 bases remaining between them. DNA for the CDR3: TGTGCCAGCAGCACGGGACATAACACTGAAGCTTTCTTT. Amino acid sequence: CASSTGHNTEAFF.

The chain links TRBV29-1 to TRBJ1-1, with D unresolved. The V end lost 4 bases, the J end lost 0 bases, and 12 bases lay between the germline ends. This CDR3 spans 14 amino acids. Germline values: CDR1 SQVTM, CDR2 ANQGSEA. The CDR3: CSVATWIMNTEAFF. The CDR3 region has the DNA TGCAGCGTTGCAACTTGGATCATGAACACTGAAGCTTTCTTT.

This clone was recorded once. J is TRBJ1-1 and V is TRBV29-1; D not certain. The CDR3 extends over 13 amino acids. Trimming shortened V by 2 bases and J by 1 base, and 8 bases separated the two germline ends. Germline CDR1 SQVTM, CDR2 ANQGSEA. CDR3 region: CSVERQTNTEAFF. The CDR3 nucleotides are TGCAGCGTTGAAAGGCAGACGAACACTGAAGCTTTCTTT.

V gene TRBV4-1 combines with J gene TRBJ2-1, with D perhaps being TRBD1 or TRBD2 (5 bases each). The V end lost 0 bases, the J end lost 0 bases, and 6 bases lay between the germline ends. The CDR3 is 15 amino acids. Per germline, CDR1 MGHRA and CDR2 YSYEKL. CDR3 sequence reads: CASSQDGGSYNEQFF. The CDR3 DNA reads TGCGCCAGCAGCCAAGATGGGGGCTCCTACAATGAGCAGTTCTTC.

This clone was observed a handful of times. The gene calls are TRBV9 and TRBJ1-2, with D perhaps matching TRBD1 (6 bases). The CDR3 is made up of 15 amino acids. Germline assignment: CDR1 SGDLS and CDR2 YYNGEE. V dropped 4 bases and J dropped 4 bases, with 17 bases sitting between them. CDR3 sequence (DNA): TGTGCCAGCAGCTATAAAGCGGGGGGGCCCTATGGCTACACCTTC. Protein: CASSYKAGGPYGYTF. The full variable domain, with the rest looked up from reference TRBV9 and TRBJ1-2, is DSGVTQTPKHLITATGQRVTLRCSPRSGDLSVYWYQQSLDQGLQFLIQYYNGEERAKGNILERFSAQQFPDLHSELNLSSLELGDSALYFCASSYKAGGPYGYTFGSGTRLTVV.